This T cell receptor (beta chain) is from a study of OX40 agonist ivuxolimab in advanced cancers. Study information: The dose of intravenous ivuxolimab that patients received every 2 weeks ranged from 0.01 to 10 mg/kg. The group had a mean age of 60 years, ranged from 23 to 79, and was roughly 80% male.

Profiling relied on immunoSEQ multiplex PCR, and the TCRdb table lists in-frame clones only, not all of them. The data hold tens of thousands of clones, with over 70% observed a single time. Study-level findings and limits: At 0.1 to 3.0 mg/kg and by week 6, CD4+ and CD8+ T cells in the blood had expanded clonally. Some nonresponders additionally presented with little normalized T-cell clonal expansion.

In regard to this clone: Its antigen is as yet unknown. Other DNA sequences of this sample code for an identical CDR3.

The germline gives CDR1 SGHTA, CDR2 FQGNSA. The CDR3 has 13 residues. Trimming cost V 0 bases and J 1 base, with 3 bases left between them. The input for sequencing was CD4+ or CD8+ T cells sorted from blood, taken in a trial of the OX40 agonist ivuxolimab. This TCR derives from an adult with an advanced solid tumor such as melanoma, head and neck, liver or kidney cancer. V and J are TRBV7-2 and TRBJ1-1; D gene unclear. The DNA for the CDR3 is TGTGCCAGCAGCTTAGCAGAGAACACTGAAGCTTTCTTT. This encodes CASSLAENTEAFF. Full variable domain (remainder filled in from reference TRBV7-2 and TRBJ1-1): GAGVSQSPSNKVTEKGKDVELRCDPISGHTALYWYRQSLGQGLEFLIYFQGNSAPDKSGLPSDRFSAERTGGSVSTLTIQRTQQEDSAVYLCASSLAENTEAFFGQGTRLTVV.